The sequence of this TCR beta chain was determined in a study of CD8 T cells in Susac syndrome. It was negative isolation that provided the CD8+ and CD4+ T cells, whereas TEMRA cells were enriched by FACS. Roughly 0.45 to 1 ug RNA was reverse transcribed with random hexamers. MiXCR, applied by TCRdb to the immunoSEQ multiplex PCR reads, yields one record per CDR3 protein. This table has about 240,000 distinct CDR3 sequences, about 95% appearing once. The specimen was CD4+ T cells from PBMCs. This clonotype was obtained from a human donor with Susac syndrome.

The CDR3 DNA follows: TGTGCCAGCAGTGAAGATAGGGTTGGCAAAAACATTCAGTACTTC. Residues: CASSEDRVGKNIQYF. The chain has TRBV2 and TRBJ2-4; D gene uncertain. V lost 1 base to trimming and J lost 3 bases, with 10 bases between them. The CDR3 length is 15 residues. From germline, CDR1 is SNHLY and CDR2 FYNNEI.